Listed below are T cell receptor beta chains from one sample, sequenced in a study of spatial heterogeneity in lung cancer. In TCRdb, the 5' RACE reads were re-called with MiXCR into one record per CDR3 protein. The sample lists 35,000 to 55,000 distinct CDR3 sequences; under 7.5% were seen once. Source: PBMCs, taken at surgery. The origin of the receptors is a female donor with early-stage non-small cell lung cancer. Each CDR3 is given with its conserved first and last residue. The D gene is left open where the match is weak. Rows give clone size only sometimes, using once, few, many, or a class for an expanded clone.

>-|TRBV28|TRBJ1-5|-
TGTGCCAGCAGTATTACATATAGCAATCAGCCCCAGCATTTT
CASSITYSNQPQHF
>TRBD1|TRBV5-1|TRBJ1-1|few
TGCGCCAGCAGTCAGGGACAGGCAATAAACACTGAAGCTTTCTTT
CASSQGQAINTEAFF
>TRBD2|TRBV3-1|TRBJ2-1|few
TGTGCCAGCAGCCACCCATCGCCAGCGGGGGGGCCTAGGTCCTACAATGAGCAGTTCTTC
CASSHPSPAGGPRSYNEQFF
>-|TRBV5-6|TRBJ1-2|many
TGTGCCAGCAGCTCGACCCTCCAGGACTATGGCTACACCTTC
CASSSTLQDYGYTF
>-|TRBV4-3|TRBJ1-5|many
TGCGCCAGCAGCCAAGATGGTGAGGGCTATCAGCCCCAGCATTTT
CASSQDGEGYQPQHF
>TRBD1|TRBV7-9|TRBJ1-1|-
TGTGCCAGCAGCCGGACAGGTGCCACTGAAGCTTTCTTT
CASSRTGATEAFF
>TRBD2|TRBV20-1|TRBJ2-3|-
TGCAGTGCTAAGAGCGGGGGGAGGACAGATACGCAGTATTTT
CSAKSGGRTDTQYF
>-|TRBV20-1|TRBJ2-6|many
TGCAGTGCCCAAAGGAGTAATGGGGCCAACGTCCTGACTTTC
CSAQRSNGANVLTF
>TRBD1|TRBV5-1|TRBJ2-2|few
TGCGCCAGCAGTGCACCCGGGACAGGGAACACCGGGGAGCTGTTTTTT
CASSAPGTGNTGELFF
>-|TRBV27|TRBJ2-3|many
TGTGCCAGCAGTTTTGACAGAGACACAGATACGCAGTATTTT
CASSFDRDTDTQYF
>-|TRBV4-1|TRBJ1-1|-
TGCGCCAGCAGCCAAGATTCCCAGGCGAACACTGAAGCTTTCTTT
CASSQDSQANTEAFF
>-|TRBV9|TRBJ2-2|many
TGTGCCAGCAGCGGGGTCTGGCCCAGATCGAACACCGGGGAGCTGTTTTTT
CASSGVWPRSNTGELFF
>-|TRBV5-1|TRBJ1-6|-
TGCGCCAGCAGCTTGGTTGGGGTGCAACATAATTCACCCCTCCACTTT
CASSLVGVQHNSPLHF
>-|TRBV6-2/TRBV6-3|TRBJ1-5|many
TGTGCCAGCAGTTACTCGAGGGGATATCAGCCCCAGCATTTT
CASSYSRGYQPQHF
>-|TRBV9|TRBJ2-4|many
TGTGCCAGCAGCGTAGCCCCGTCTGAAAACATTCAGTACTTC
CASSVAPSENIQYF
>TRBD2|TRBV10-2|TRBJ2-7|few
TGCGCCAGCAGCCCGACTAGCGGGGCCTACGAGCAGTACTTC
CASSPTSGAYEQYF
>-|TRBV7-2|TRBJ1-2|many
TGTGCCAGCAGCCACGGACAGAACTATGGCTACACCTTC
CASSHGQNYGYTF
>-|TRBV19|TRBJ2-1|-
TGTGCCACCGGGGACCGGGACGAGGGTGAGCAGTTCTTC
CATGDRDEGEQFF
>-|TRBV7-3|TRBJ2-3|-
TGTGCCAGCATCCCCCGGGGCAGCGGCGCTGATACGCAGTATTTT
CASIPRGSGADTQYF
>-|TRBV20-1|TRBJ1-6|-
TGCAGTGCTGTCCGGGCCCCTAATTCACCCCTCCACTTT
CSAVRAPNSPLHF
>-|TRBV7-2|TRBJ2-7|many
TGTGCCAGCAGCCCCTCGGCCAGCTCCTACGAGCAGTACTTC
CASSPSASSYEQYF
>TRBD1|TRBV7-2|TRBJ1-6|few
TGTGCCAGCAGCTTTGGGGACAGGGCTTATTCACCCCTCCACTTT
CASSFGDRAYSPLHF
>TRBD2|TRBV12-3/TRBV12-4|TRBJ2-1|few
TGTGCCAGCAGTTTATCTAGCGGGGGGTACAATGAGCAGTTCTTC
CASSLSSGGYNEQFF
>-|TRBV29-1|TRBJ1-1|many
TGCAGCGTTGGGGTCCCCGCGGAAGCTTTCTTT
CSVGVPAEAFF
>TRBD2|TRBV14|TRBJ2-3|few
TGTGCCAGCAGCCCCGGGGGGGCTGGAGATACGCAGTATTTT
CASSPGGAGDTQYF
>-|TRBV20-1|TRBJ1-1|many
TGCAGTGCTAGAGGTGGATTCAACACTGAAGCTTTCTTT
CSARGGFNTEAFF
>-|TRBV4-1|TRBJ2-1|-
TGCGCCAGCAGCTCCAGGACAGACAATGAGCAGTTCTTC
CASSSRTDNEQFF
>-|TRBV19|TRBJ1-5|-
TGTGCCTCACTAGGAGGGGGGAGCAGCAATCAGCCCCAGCATTTT
CASLGGGSSNQPQHF
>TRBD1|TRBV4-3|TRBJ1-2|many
TGCGCCAACTCAGGACAGGGAGGTGGCTACACCTTC
CANSGQGGGYTF
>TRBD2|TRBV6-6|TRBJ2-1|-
TGTGCCAGCACCCCACGGGGGGGCCTAGGGTCCTACAATGAGCAGTTCTTC
CASTPRGGLGSYNEQFF
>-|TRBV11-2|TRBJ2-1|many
TGTGCCAGCAGTCCCGGGACTTACAATGAGCAGTTCTTC
CASSPGTYNEQFF
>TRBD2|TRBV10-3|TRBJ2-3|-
TGTGCCATCAAGGCGGGGGTCCATAGCACAGATACGCAGTATTTT
CAIKAGVHSTDTQYF
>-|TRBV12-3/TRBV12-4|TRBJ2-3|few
TGTGCCAGCAGCGCATTGACCACAGATACGCAGTATTTT
CASSALTTDTQYF
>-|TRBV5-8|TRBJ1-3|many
TGTGCCAGCAGCTTGGCCGGTGCTGGAAACACCATATATTTT
CASSLAGAGNTIYF
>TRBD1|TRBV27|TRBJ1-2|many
TGTGCCAGCAGCGCGGACAGGCTAAACTATGGCTACACCTTC
CASSADRLNYGYTF
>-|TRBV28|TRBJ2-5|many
TGTGCCAGCAGTCACCGGGACAACCTACAAGAGACCCAGTACTTC
CASSHRDNLQETQYF
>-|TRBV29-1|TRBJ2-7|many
TGCAGCGTTGAAGAGTCCGCCGGGCACGAGCAGTACTTC
CSVEESAGHEQYF
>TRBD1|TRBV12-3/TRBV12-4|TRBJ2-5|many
TGTGCCAGCAGCAGGGACAGGGGAGAGACCCAGTACTTC
CASSRDRGETQYF
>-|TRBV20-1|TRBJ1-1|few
TGCAGTGCTAAAAAGAACACTGAAGCTTTCTTT
CSAKKNTEAFF
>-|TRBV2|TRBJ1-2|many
TGTGCCAGCAGTGAAGCCGGAGGGGGGAAGGGCTACACCTTC
CASSEAGGGKGYTF
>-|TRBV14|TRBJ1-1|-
TGTGCCAGCAGCCAAGGCGGGGGTGAAGCTTTCTTT
CASSQGGGEAFF
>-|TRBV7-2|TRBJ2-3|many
TGTGCCAGCAGCTCCGCTAATATAGTGGCTAGTAAAACCCCTTTT
CASSSANIVASKTPF
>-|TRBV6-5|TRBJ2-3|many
TGTGCCAGCAGTTACGGGCGGGGAGGCACAGATACGCAGTATTTT
CASSYGRGGTDTQYF
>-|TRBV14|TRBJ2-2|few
TGTGCCAGCAGCCAAGTTGGTGGCACCGGGGAGCTGTTTTTT
CASSQVGGTGELFF
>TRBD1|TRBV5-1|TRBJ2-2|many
TGCGCCAGCAGCTTAACAGGGGGCAGCACCGGGGAGCTGTTTTTT
CASSLTGGSTGELFF
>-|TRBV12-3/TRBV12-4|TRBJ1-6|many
TGTGCCAGCACCTCCGGGCCCCGAGCTTCACCCCTCCACTTT
CASTSGPRASPLHF
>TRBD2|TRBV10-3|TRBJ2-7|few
TGTGCCATCAGTGGCGATAGCGGGGGCGAGCAGTACTTC
CAISGDSGGEQYF